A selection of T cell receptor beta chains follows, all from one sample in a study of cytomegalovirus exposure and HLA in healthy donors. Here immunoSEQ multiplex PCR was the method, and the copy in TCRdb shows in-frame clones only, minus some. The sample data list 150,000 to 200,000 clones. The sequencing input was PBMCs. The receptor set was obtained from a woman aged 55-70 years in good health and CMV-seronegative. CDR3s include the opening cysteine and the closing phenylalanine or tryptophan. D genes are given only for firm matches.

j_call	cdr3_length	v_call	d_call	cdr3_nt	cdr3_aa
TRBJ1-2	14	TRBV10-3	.	TGTGCCATCAGTGAAATCGCGTTGAGTTATGGCTACACCTTC	CAISEIALSYGYTF
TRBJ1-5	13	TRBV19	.	TGTGCCACCCAAGGACAGCTGAATCAGCCCCAGCATTTT	CATQGQLNQPQHF
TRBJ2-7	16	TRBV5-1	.	TGCGCCAGCAGTCCCTTTCCGGAGGGCCGGCCGTACGAGCAGTACTTC	CASSPFPEGRPYEQYF
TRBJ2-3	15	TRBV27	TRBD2	TGTGCCAGCACGTTAGCGGGTTCCACCACAGATACGCAGTATTTT	CASTLAGSTTDTQYF
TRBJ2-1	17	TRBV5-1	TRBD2	TGCGCCAGCAGCTTGTGGTCCGGCGGGAGGGACGCGAAGGAGCAGTTCTTC	CASSLWSGGRDAKEQFF
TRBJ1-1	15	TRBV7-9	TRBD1	TGTGCCAGCAGTTTTAGGGGACAGGGGTACACTGAAGCTTTCTTT	CASSFRGQGYTEAFF
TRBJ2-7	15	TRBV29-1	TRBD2	TGCAGCGTTGAGACCCCCAGCGGGAGTTTTTACGAGCAGTACTTC	CSVETPSGSFYEQYF
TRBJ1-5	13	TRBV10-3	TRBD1	TGTGCCATCTCAGCACAGGGGGGTCAGCCCCAGCATTTT	CAISAQGGQPQHF
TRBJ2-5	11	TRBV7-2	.	TGTGCCACTGGACAAGAGGAGACCCAGTACTTC	CATGQEETQYF
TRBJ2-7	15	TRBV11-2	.	TGTGCCAGCAGCGACCTCGGGGTTAAGGGCTACGAGCAGTACTTC	CASSDLGVKGYEQYF
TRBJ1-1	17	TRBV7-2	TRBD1	TGTGCCAGCAGCTTAGTTTTCGACAGGGTTGGGAACACTGAAGCTTTCTTT	CASSLVFDRVGNTEAFF
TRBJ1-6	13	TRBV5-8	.	TGTGCCAGCAGACTAGCAGTAAATTCACCCCTCCACTTT	CASRLAVNSPLHF
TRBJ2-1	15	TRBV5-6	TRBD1	TGTGCCAGCAGCCGGGGACAGCGCTCCTACAATGAGCAGTTCTTC	CASSRGQRSYNEQFF
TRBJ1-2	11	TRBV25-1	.	TGTGCCAGCAGTTCAGGCTATGGCTACACCTTC	CASSSGYGYTF
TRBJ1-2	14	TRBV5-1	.	TGCGCCAGCAGCTTGGAGGTCAGGATCTATGGCTACACCTTC	CASSLEVRIYGYTF
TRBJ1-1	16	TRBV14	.	TGTGCCAGCAGCCAAGACAGGGCTAGGGGCGGCACTGAAGCTTTCTTT	CASSQDRARGGTEAFF
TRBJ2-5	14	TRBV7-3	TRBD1	TGTGCCAGCAGCTTGACAGGGGGGCGGGAGACCCAGTACTTC	CASSLTGGRETQYF
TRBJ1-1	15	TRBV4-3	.	TGCGCCAGCAGCCAAAACCGATGGGGGGACACTGAAGCTTTCTTT	CASSQNRWGDTEAFF
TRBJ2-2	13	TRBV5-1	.	TGCGCCAGCGGCTACAGGGACACCGGGGAGCTGTTTTTT	CASGYRDTGELFF
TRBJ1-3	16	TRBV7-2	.	TGTGCCAGCAGCACCCCGAGGGCTAACTCTGGAAACACCATATATTTT	CASSTPRANSGNTIYF
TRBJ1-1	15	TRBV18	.	TGTGCCAGCTCACCTCTCCAGGGGACGGGCACTGAAGCTTTCTTT	CASSPLQGTGTEAFF
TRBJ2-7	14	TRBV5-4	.	TGTGCCAGCAGCGTACGGGACATATCCTACGAGCAGTACTTC	CASSVRDISYEQYF
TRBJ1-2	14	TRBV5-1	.	TGCGCCAGCAGCCTTACAGGGCGAGGGTATGGCTACACCTTC	CASSLTGRGYGYTF
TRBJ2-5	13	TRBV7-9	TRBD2	TGTGCCAGCAGCCCCTCGGGGGGAGAGACCCAGTACTTC	CASSPSGGETQYF
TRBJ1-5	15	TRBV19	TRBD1	TGTGCCAGTAGTATCCTACAGGGGAACAATCAGCCCCAGCATTTT	CASSILQGNNQPQHF
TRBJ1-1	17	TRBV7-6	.	TGTGCCAGCAGCTTATCCCGCGGGGTTCGTATGAACACTGAAGCTTTCTTT	CASSLSRGVRMNTEAFF
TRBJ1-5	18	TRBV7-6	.	TGTGCCAGCAGCTTAGAGGCTAGAGGGGGGGCCCGAAATCAGCCCCAGCATTTT	CASSLEARGGARNQPQHF
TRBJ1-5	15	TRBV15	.	TGTGCCACCAGCAGAGAAAGAACAGCTTCGGAGCCCCAGCATTTT	CATSRERTASEPQHF
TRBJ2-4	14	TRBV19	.	TGTGCCAGTAGTATTAGTTTTCTGTATAACATTCAGTACTTC	CASSISFLYNIQYF
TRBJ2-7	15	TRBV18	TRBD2	TGTGCCAGCTCACAGGGTTTGGGGCTAGCGGGAGGCCACTACTTC	CASSQGLGLAGGHYF
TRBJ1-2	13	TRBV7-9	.	TGTGCCAGCAGCTTAAAGGGGAGGGATGGCTACACCTTC	CASSLKGRDGYTF
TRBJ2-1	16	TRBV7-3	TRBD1	TGTGCCAGCAGCTTAAGAGGGGGACAGGGGATCAATGAGCAGTTCTTC	CASSLRGGQGINEQFF
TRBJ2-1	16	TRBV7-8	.	TGTGCCAGCAGCACCCTGAGCGATCCCTCCTACAATGAGCAGTTCTTC	CASSTLSDPSYNEQFF
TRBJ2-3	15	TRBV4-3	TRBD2	TGCGCCAGCAGCCAACTAGCGGTAGGTGGAGATACGCAGTATTTT	CASSQLAVGGDTQYF
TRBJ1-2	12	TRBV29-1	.	TGCAGCGTAGGGAGTACGAACTATGGCTACACCTTC	CSVGSTNYGYTF
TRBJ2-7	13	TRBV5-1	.	TGCGCCAGCAGCTTGGACAGGACCTACGAGCAGTACTTC	CASSLDRTYEQYF
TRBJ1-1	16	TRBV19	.	TGTGCCAGTAGTCCGGGCCTCTCCGCGGGTAACACTGAAGCTTTCTTT	CASSPGLSAGNTEAFF
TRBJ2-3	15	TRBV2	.	TGTGCCAGCAGTCGACAGGCCCCGGGGACAGATACGCAGTATTTT	CASSRQAPGTDTQYF
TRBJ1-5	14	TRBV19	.	TGTGCCAGTAGTATAGATGGGGGCAGGCGGCCCCAGCATTTT	CASSIDGGRRPQHF
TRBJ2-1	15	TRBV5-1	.	TGCGCCAGCAGCTTGGTGCGGGACTCCTACAATGAGCAGTTCTTC	CASSLVRDSYNEQFF
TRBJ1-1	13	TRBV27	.	TGTGCCACCAGCCTTCGTCCGAACACTGAAGCTTTCTTT	CATSLRPNTEAFF
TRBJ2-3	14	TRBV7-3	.	TGTGCCAGCAGCTTAAGCCCCGGGACAGATACGCAGTATTTT	CASSLSPGTDTQYF
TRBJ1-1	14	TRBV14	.	TGTGCCAGCAGCCAGATACAGGGAAACACTGAAGCTTTCTTT	CASSQIQGNTEAFF
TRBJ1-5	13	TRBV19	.	TGTGCCAGTGAGGGGGTTGACAATCAGCCCCAGCATTTT	CASEGVDNQPQHF
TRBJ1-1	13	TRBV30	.	TGTGCCTGGAGTAACTTCAAGAACACTGAAGCTTTCTTT	CAWSNFKNTEAFF
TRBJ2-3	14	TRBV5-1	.	TGCGCCAGCAGCTCAGGAACTAGCACAGATACGCAGTATTTT	CASSSGTSTDTQYF
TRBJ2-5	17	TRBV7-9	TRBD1	TGTGCCAGCAGCTGGCCCCAACAGGGGGTGTCCCTGGAGACCCAGTACTTC	CASSWPQQGVSLETQYF
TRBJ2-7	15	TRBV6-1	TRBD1	TGTGCCAGCAGTGGGGCTCCGGGACAGCTATACGAGCAGTACTTC	CASSGAPGQLYEQYF
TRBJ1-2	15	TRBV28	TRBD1	TGTGCCAGCAGTACAACAGGGGGCCCTAACTATGGCTACACCTTC	CASSTTGGPNYGYTF
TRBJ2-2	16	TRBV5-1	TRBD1	TGCGCCAGCAGCTTGGTTGGGTCAGGGGGCACCGGGGAGCTGTTTTTT	CASSLVGSGGTGELFF
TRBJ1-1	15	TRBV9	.	TGTGCCAGCAGCGTAGAACCCTCCGAACTCGGTGAAGCTTTCTTT	CASSVEPSELGEAFF
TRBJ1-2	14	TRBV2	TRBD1	TGTGCCAGCAGTACGACAGGGGGCGCCTATGGCTACACCTTC	CASSTTGGAYGYTF
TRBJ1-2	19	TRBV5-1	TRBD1	TGCGCCAGCAGCCAAACGCGCTATGGTGGGACAGGGGTAGACTATGGCTACACCTTC	CASSQTRYGGTGVDYGYTF
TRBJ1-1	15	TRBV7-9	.	TGTGCCAGCAGCTCAAGTGGGGGGCGGGGGACTGAAGCTTTCTTT	CASSSSGGRGTEAFF